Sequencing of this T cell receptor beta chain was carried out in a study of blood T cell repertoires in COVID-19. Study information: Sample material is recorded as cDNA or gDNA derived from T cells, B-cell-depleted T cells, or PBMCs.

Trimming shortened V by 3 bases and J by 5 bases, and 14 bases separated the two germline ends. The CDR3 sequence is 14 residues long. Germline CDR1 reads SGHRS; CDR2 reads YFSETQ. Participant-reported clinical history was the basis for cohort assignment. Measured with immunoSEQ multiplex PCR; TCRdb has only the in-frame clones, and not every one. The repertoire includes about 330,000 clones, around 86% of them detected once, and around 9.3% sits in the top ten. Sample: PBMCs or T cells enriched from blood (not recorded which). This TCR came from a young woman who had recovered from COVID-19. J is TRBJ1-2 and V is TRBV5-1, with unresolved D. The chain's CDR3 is CASSSGGGGYGYTF. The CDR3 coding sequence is TGCGCCAGCAGCTCGGGAGGAGGAGGATATGGCTACACCTTC. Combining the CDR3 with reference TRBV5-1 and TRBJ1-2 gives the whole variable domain KAGVTQTPRYLIKTRGQQVTLSCSPISGHRSVSWYQQTPGQGLQFLFEYFSETQRNKGNFPGRFSGRQFSNSRSEMNVSTLELGDSALYLCASSSGGGGYGYTFGSGTRLTVV.